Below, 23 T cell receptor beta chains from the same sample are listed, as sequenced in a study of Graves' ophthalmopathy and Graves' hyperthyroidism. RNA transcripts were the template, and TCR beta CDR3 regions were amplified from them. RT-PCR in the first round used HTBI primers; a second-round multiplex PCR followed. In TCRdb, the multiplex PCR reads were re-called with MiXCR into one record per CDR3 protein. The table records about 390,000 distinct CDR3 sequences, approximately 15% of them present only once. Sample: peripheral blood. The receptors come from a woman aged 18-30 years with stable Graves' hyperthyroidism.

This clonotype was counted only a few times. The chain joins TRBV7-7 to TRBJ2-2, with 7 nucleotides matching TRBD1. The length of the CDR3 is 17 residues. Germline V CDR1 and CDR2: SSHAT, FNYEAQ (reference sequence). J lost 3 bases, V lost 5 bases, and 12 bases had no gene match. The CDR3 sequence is CASSPTEGTDYTGELFF. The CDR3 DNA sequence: TGTGCCAGCAGCCCCACGGAAGGGACAGATTACACCGGGGAGCTGTTTTTT.

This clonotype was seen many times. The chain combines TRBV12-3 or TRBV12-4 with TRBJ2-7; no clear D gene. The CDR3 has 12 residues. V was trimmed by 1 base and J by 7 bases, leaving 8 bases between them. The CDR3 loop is CASSLVSGEQYF. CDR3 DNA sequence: TGTGCCAGCAGTTTAGTTTCCGGAGAGCAGTACTTC.

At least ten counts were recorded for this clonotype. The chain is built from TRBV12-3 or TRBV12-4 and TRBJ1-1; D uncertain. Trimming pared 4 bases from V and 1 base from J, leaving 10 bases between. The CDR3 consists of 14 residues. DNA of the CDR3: TGTGCCAGCAGTTACAGACATAGGAACACTGAAGCTTTCTTT. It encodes CASSYRHRNTEAFF.

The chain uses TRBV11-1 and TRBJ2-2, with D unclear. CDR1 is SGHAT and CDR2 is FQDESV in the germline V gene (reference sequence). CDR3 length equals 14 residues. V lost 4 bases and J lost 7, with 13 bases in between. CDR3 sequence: CASSSPRLVGELFF. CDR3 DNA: TGTGCCAGCAGCTCTCCCAGGCTGGTCGGGGAGCTGTTTTTT.

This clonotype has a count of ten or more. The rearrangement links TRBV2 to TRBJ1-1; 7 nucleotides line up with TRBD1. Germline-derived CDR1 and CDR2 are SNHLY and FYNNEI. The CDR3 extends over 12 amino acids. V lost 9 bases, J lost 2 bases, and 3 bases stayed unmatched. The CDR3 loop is CARGTANTEAFF. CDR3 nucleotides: TGTGCCAGAGGGACAGCTAACACTGAAGCTTTCTTT.

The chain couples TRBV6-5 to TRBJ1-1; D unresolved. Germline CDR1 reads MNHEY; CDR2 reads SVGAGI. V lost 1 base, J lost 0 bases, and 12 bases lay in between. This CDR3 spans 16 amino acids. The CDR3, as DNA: TGTGCCAGCAGTTACTTAGCGGGCCGACTGAACACTGAAGCTTTCTTT. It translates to CASSYLAGRLNTEAFF.

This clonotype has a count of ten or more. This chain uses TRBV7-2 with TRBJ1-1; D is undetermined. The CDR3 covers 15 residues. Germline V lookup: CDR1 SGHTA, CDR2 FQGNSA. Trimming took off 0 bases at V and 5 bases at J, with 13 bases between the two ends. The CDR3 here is CASSLAWGVGTEAFF. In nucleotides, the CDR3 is TGTGCCAGCAGCTTAGCGTGGGGAGTTGGGACTGAAGCTTTCTTT.

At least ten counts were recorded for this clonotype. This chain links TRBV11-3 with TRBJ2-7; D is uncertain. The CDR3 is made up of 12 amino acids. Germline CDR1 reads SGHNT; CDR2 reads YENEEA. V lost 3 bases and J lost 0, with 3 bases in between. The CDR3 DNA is TGTGCCAGCAGCTTGAGCTCCTACGAGCAGTACTTC. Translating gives CASSLSSYEQYF.

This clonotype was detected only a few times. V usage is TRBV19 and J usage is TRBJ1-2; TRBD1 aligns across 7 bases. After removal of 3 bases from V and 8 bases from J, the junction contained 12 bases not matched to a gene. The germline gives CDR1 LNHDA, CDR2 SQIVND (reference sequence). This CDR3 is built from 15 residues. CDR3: CASSITGAPMWGYTF. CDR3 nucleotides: TGTGCCAGTAGTATTACAGGGGCCCCTATGTGGGGCTACACCTTC.

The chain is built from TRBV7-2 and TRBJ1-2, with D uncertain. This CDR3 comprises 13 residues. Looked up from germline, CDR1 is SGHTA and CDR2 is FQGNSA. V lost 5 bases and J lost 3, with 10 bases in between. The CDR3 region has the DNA TGTGCCAGCAGCCAAAGCGGCGACTATGGCTACACCTTC. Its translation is CASSQSGDYGYTF.

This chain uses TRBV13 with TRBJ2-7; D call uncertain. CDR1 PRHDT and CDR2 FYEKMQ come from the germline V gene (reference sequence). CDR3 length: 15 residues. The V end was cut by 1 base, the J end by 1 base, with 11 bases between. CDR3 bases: TGTGCCAGCAGCTTAGTAGTCGCCAGTTCCTACGAGCAGTACTTC. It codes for CASSLVVASSYEQYF. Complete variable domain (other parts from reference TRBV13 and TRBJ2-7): AAGVIQSPRHLIKEKRETATLKCYPIPRHDTVYWYQQGPGQDPQFLISFYEKMQSDKGSIPDRFSAQQFSDYHSELNMSSLELGDSALYFCASSLVVASSYEQYFGPGTRLTVT.

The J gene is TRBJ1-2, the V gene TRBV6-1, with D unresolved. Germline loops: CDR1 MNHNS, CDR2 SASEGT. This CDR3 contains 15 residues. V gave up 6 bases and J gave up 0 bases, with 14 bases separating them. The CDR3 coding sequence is TGTGCCAGCAGCAACGGGCGTGTGGCTAACTATGGCTACACCTTC. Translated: CASSNGRVANYGYTF.

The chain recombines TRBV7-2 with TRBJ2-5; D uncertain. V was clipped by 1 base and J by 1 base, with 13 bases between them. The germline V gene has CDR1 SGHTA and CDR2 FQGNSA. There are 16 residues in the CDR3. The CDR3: CASSLGRTLSQETQYF. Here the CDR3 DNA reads TGTGCCAGCAGCTTAGGAAGGACCCTATCCCAAGAGACCCAGTACTTC.

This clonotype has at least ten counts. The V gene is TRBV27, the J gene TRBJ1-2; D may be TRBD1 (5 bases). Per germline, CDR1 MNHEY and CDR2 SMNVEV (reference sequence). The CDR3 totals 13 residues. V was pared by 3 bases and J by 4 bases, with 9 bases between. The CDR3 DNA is TGTGCCAGCAGTTTTGAAGGGACCTATGGCTACACCTTC. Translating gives CASSFEGTYGYTF.

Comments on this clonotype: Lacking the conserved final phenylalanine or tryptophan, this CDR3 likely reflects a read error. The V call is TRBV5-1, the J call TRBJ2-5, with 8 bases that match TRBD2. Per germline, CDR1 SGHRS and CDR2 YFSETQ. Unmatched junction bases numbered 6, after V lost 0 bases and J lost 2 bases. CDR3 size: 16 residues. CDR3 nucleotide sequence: TGCGCCAGCAGCTTGGGGGGACTAGGACCTCAAGAGACCCAGTACCTC. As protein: CASSLGGLGPQETQYL.

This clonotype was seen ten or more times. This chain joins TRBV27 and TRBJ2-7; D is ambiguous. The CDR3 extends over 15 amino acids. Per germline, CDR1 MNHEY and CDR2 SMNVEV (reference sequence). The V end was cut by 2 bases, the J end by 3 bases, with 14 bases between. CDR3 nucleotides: TGTGCCAGCAGTTTACGACGTACCACCGACTACGAGCAGTACTTC. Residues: CASSLRRTTDYEQYF.

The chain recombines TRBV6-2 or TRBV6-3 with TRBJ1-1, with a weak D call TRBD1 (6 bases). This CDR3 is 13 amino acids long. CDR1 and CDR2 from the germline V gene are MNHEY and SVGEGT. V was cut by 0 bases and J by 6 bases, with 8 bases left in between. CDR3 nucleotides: TGTGCCAGCAGTTACTCTAGGACAGCTGAAGCTTTCTTT. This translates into CASSYSRTAEAFF.

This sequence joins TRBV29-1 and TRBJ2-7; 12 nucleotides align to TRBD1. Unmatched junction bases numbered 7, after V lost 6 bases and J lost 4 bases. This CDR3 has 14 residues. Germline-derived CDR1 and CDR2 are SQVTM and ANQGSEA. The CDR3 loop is CSVGEGQGAYEQYF. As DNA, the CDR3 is TGCAGCGTCGGGGAGGGACAGGGGGCATACGAGCAGTACTTC.

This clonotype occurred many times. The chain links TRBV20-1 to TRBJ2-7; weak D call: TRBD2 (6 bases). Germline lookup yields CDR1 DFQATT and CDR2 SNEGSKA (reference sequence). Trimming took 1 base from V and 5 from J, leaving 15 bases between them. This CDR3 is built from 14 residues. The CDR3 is CSARGAGFLHEQYF. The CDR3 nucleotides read TGCAGTGCTAGAGGGGCGGGGTTTCTACACGAGCAGTACTTC.

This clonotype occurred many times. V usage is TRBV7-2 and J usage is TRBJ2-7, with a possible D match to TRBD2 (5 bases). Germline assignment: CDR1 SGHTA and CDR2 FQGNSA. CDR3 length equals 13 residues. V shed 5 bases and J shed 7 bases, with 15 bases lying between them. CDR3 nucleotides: TGTGCCAGCAGCACCTCAGGAACGGGAGAGCAGTACTTC. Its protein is CASSTSGTGEQYF. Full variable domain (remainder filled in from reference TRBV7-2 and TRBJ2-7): GAGVSQSPSNKVTEKGKDVELRCDPISGHTALYWYRQSLGQGLEFLIYFQGNSAPDKSGLPSDRFSAERTGGSVSTLTIQRTQQEDSAVYLCASSTSGTGEQYFGPGTRLTVT.

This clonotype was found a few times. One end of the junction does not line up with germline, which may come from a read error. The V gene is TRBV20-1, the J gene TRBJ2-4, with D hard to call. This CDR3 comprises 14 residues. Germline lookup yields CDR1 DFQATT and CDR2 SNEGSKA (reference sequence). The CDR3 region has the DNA TGCAGTGCTAGAGTGGGGTCTGGCAAAAACATTAAGTACTTC. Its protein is CSARVGSGKNIKYF.

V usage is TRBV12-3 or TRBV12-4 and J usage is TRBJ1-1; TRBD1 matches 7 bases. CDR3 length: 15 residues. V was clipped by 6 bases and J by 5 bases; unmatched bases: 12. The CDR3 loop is CASSLLPQGRTEAFF. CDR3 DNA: TGTGCCAGCAGCCTCCTACCACAGGGGAGGACTGAAGCTTTCTTT.

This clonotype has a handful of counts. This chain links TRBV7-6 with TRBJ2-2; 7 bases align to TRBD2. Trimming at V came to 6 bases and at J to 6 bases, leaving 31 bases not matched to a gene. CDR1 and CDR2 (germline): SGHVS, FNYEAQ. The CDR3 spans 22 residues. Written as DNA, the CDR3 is TGTGCCAGCAGACCTCCCTGGACTCTTGATGGTGGGGGGGTCTCTCGTTCCGGGGAGCTGTTTTTT. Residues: CASRPPWTLDGGGVSRSGELFF. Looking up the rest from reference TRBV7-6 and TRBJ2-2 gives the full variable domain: GAGVSQSPRYKVTKRGQDVALRCDPISGHVSLYWYRQALGQGPEFLTYFNYEAQQDKSGLPNDRFSAERPEGSISTLTIQRTEQRDSAMYRCASRPPWTLDGGGVSRSGELFFGEGSRLTVL.